Listed here is a single T cell receptor beta chain. The PCR employed 60 Vbeta primers together with 13 Jbeta primers. Clones were read by immunoSEQ multiplex PCR, and TCRdb kept only the in-frame ones, dropping some. The sample shows under 200,000 clones, around 80% of them seen only once. The trim removed 4 bases at V and 2 bases at J, leaving 5 bases unmatched. The CDR3 is made up of 15 amino acids. Germline V gene data show CDR1 as MNHEY and CDR2 as SMNVEV (reference sequence). This specimen belongs to a study of cytomegalovirus exposure and HLA in healthy donors. The sequenced material came from PBMCs. The V call is TRBV27, the J call TRBJ1-5, with TRBD1 identical over 7 bases. This TCR was sampled from a man aged 40-49 years in good health and CMV-seronegative. The CDR3: CASSSDQGGNQPQHF. Here the CDR3 DNA reads TGTGCCAGCAGTTCGGACCAGGGGGGCAATCAGCCCCAGCATTTT.